These 22 T cell receptor beta chains were sequenced from one sample in a study of blood T cell repertoires in COVID-19. The table came from immunoSEQ multiplex PCR; TCRdb's copy has only in-frame clones and leaves some out. Counted here are about 160,000 clones, 80% to 95% occurring once; the ten biggest clones make up 4.8%. Sample: peripheral blood. The receptors originated from a man aged 30-40 years with COVID-19, enrolled during active disease.

CDR3 coding DNA: TGTGCTAGTGGTTTGGAGGACAAGGGGATCTCTGGGGCCAACGTCCTGACTTTC. Amino acids: CASGLEDKGISGANVLTF. This chain joins TRBV12-5 and TRBJ2-6; TRBD1 might be the D (5 bases). The CDR3 consists of 18 residues. CDR1 LGHNT and CDR2 FRNRAP come from the germline V gene. The V end was cut by 1 base, the J end by 0 bases, with 13 bases between.

The chain employs TRBV29-1 and TRBJ2-7; 8 bases line up with TRBD1. The CDR3 spans 11 residues. The junction had 4 bases not matched to a gene; V was cut back by 7 bases and J by 5 bases. The germline CDR1 and CDR2 sequences are SQVTM and ANQGSEA. The CDR3 is CSAGQGHEQYF. CDR3 DNA: TGCAGCGCCGGACAGGGCCACGAGCAGTACTTC.

The CDR3 nucleotides are TGTGCCTGGAGTGGATTCGCCGGGGGCTACACCTTC. This translates into CAWSGFAGGYTF. The chain links TRBV30 to TRBJ1-2; no reliable D call. Germline V CDR1 and CDR2: GTSNPN, SVGIG (reference sequence). The V and J ends lost 1 base and 8 bases respectively, with 11 bases between them. This CDR3 spans 12 amino acids.

This sequence joins TRBV5-1 and TRBJ1-2; D unresolved. Germline CDR1 is SGHRS and CDR2 is YFSETQ. The CDR3 has 16 amino acids. The V gene lost 6 bases and the J gene lost 7 bases, with 25 bases spanning the gap. CDR3 residues: CASTDGRSPLGGGYTF. As DNA, the CDR3 is TGCGCCAGCACTGACGGGAGGAGTCCGTTAGGAGGTGGCTACACCTTC.

This clone was observed a handful of times. V is TRBV15 and J is TRBJ1-6, with D possibly TRBD1 on 6 matching bases. The CDR3 spans 13 residues. Germline CDR1 and CDR2: LNHNV and YYDKDF (reference sequence). The V gene lost 7 bases and the J gene lost 8 bases, with 12 bases spanning the gap. CDR3 region: CATTTDSHSPLHF. The CDR3 DNA reads TGTGCCACCACCACGGACAGTCATTCACCCCTCCACTTT.

The chain couples TRBV5-4 to TRBJ2-5, with 11 bases aligning to TRBD2. CDR1 is SGHNT, CDR2 YYREEE, per germline (reference sequence). The V segment lost 2 bases and the J segment 4 bases; nucleotides outside the gene matches: 10. This CDR3 has 17 amino acids. The CDR3 loop reads CASSFLAGGPKGETQYF. In DNA, the CDR3 is TGTGCCAGCAGCTTCTTAGCGGGGGGGCCAAAGGGAGAGACCCAGTACTTC.

The chain recombines TRBV7-9 with TRBJ1-1; D is possibly TRBD1 (5 bases). The germline V and J ends were trimmed by 1 base and 4 bases, with 10 bases remaining between them. The CDR3 runs to 14 residues. Germline CDR1 and CDR2: SEHNR and FQNEAQ (reference sequence). CDR3 nucleotides: TGTGCCAGCAGCTTAGTGCACCAGGGCACTGAAGCTTTCTTT. Translation gives CASSLVHQGTEAFF. Combining the CDR3 with reference TRBV7-9 and TRBJ1-1 gives the whole variable domain DTGVSQNPRHKITKRGQNVTFRCDPISEHNRLYWYRQTLGQGPEFLTYFQNEAQLEKSRLLSDRFSAERPKGSFSTLEIQRTEQGDSAMYLCASSLVHQGTEAFFGQGTRLTVV.

The V call is TRBV7-8, the J call TRBJ1-2; D is ambiguous. Germline V gene lookup returns CDR1 SGHVS and CDR2 FQNEAQ. CDR3 length equals 15 residues. V dropped 0 bases and J dropped 2 bases, with 10 bases sitting between them. In DNA, the CDR3 is TGTGCCAGCAGCTTAGCGTTGGGAGGGAACTATGGCTACACCTTC. Translating it yields CASSLALGGNYGYTF.

This clone appeared once. V is TRBV7-9 and J is TRBJ2-1, with a weak D call TRBD2 (6 bases). CDR3 size: 16 residues. The germline gives CDR1 SEHNR, CDR2 FQNEAQ (reference sequence). The ends were cut back, 2 bases at V and 7 bases at J, with 18 bases in the middle. The CDR3 nucleotides read TGTGCCAGCAGCTTACGTGGAGGGGTTACGAGAAATGAGCAGTTCTTC. Translation gives CASSLRGGVTRNEQFF.

The rearrangement joins TRBV5-1 to TRBJ1-2, with 9 bases fitting TRBD1. V lost 4 bases and J lost 4; bases outside the gene matches: 8. Germline V CDR1 and CDR2: SGHRS, YFSETQ. There are 15 residues in the CDR3. CDR3 loop: CASSAPGQGGYGYTF. The CDR3 nucleotides read TGCGCCAGCAGCGCGCCGGGACAGGGAGGCTATGGCTACACCTTC. Supplemented by reference TRBV5-1 and TRBJ1-2, the full variable domain reads KAGVTQTPRYLIKTRGQQVTLSCSPISGHRSVSWYQQTPGQGLQFLFEYFSETQRNKGNFPGRFSGRQFSNSRSEMNVSTLELGDSALYLCASSAPGQGGYGYTFGSGTRLTVV.

V and J are TRBV19 and TRBJ1-5; 7 nucleotides agree with TRBD1. The V segment lost 5 bases and the J segment 0 bases; nucleotides outside the gene matches: 10. Germline CDR1 reads LNHDA; CDR2 reads SQIVND (reference sequence). The length of the CDR3 is 17 residues. The CDR3 nucleotides read TGTGCCAGTAGTTTCGACAGGGCGATGTATAGCAATCAGCCCCAGCATTTT. Its protein is CASSFDRAMYSNQPQHF.

This clone was detected only once. The chain has TRBV6-4 and TRBJ2-3; 13 bases are a match to TRBD2. V lost 5 bases and J lost 0; bases outside the gene matches: 11. This CDR3 spans 19 amino acids. Germline CDR1 MRHNA, CDR2 SNTAGT. The CDR3 DNA reads as TGTGCCAGCAGTCTGACTAGCGGGAGGACCTCCCCTAGCACAGATACGCAGTATTTT. Its protein product is CASSLTSGRTSPSTDTQYF.

The chain recombines TRBV27 with TRBJ2-2; 13 bases align to TRBD2. CDR1 and CDR2 (germline): MNHEY, SMNVEV (reference sequence). This CDR3 has 18 residues. Trimming cost V 5 bases and J 2 bases; bases outside gene matches: 8. The CDR3 nucleotides read TGTGCCAGCAGTCCCCCGGGACTAGCGGGAATTAACACCGGGGAGCTGTTTTTT. Protein sequence: CASSPPGLAGINTGELFF.

This rearrangement joins TRBV28 to TRBJ2-3, with 14 bases identical to TRBD2. The CDR3 loop spans 17 amino acids. CDR1 MDHEN and CDR2 SYDVKM come from the germline V gene. Trimming at V came to 5 bases and at J to 1 base, leaving 5 bases not matched to a gene. The DNA of the CDR3 is TGTGCCAGCAGTCTTGGGACTAGCGGGAGAGGCACAGATACGCAGTATTTT. It encodes CASSLGTSGRGTDTQYF.

The chain links TRBV5-1 to TRBJ1-1; 7 bases agree with TRBD1. Germline trimming cut 3 bases from V and 1 base from J; bases unmatched to any gene: 9. The V gene's germline CDR1 is SGHRS and CDR2 YFSETQ. This CDR3 spans 16 amino acids. CDR3 in amino acids: CASSSRTGGANTEAFF. Written as DNA, the CDR3 is TGCGCCAGCAGCTCAAGGACAGGTGGAGCGAACACTGAAGCTTTCTTT.

This chain links TRBV18 with TRBJ1-4; D ambiguous. The CDR3 is 13 amino acids. Looked up from germline, CDR1 is KGHSH and CDR2 is LQKENI. The V and J ends lost 2 bases and 5 bases respectively, with 6 bases between them. CDR3 sequence reads: CASSPIENEKLFF. Here the CDR3 DNA reads TGTGCCAGCTCACCAATCGAGAATGAAAAACTGTTTTTT.

The rearrangement uses TRBV24-1 and TRBJ2-2, with a weak D call TRBD2 (5 bases). V was shortened by 5 bases and J by 6 bases, with 12 bases between the two germline ends. This CDR3 is 14 amino acids long. CDR1 KGHDR and CDR2 SFDVKD come from the germline V gene. CDR3 sequence reads: CATSVGGSAGELFF. The CDR3, as DNA: TGTGCCACCAGTGTTGGAGGCTCGGCCGGGGAGCTGTTTTTT.

The sample holds one count of this clone. J is TRBJ2-5 and V is TRBV19; 10 bases map to TRBD2. In germline, CDR1 is LNHDA, CDR2 SQIVND (reference sequence). The CDR3 is made up of 14 amino acids. After removal of 5 bases from V and 5 bases from J, the junction contained 5 bases not matched to a gene. CDR3 nucleotide sequence: TGTGCCAGTAGTTTTCTAGCGGGAGTGGAGACCCAGTACTTC. The encoded protein is CASSFLAGVETQYF.

This clone was counted only a few times. This chain uses TRBV15 with TRBJ1-1; maybe TRBD1 (6 bases). V lost 0 bases and J lost 0, with 23 bases in between. The germline CDR1 and CDR2 sequences are LNHNV and YYDKDF (reference sequence). CDR3 length: 20 residues. CDR3 DNA: TGTGCCACCAGCAGAGATGGGGGCCGTCTGAAGCAGCTATTGAACACTGAAGCTTTCTTT. Translated, it gives CATSRDGGRLKQLLNTEAFF.

The rearrangement uses TRBV6-2 or TRBV6-3 and TRBJ2-7; 8 bases agree with TRBD1. The J segment lost 5 bases and the V segment lost 0 bases, leaving 3 bases of the junction unmatched. The CDR3 loop spans 14 amino acids. Germline V CDR1 and CDR2: MNHEY, SVGEGT. The CDR3 spells CASSYSDRDDEQYF. The CDR3 nucleotides read TGTGCCAGCAGTTACTCGGACAGGGACGACGAGCAGTACTTC.

The chain employs TRBV19 and TRBJ2-7; the D is unclear. V was clipped by 7 bases and J by 0 bases, with 10 bases between them. Germline V gives CDR1 LNHDA, CDR2 SQIVND (reference sequence). The CDR3 extends over 13 amino acids. For the CDR3, the DNA is TGTGCCAGTACCCGAGCCAACTCCTACGAGCAGTACTTC. It translates to CASTRANSYEQYF.

The rearrangement links TRBV24-1 to TRBJ1-1; D unclear. Germline lookup yields CDR1 KGHDR and CDR2 SFDVKD. CDR3 length: 17 residues. Between the trimmed V and J ends, which lost 2 bases and 3 bases, there was a span of 18 bases. CDR3 in amino acids: CATSDSALGGRDTEAFF. The CDR3 DNA reads as TGTGCCACCAGTGATTCGGCTCTGGGAGGGAGGGACACTGAAGCTTTCTTT.